These 21 T cell receptor beta chains were sequenced from one sample in a study of tumor-infiltrating lymphocytes in primary liver carcinoma. A constant-region primer primed TCR beta cDNA synthesis from about 530 ng of total RNA. Three rounds of nested multiplex PCR with slightly modified ARM-PCR produced TCR beta libraries. Investigators reported that the first two PCR rounds, at approximately 11 cycles each, used TRBV1-TRBV30 forward primers with a C-beta reverse primer. From the multiplex PCR reads, TCRdb called clonotypes with MiXCR, one entry per CDR3 protein. The profile covers around 170,000 distinct CDR3 sequences, with roughly three fifths appearing a single time and less than 75% taken by the ten largest. The blood RNA (from unsorted whole blood) was obtained, and germline DNA was also extracted. The sequenced sample was peripheral blood. These receptor sequences come from a man in his forties with primary liver carcinoma and hepatitis B virus infection.

J is TRBJ2-3 and V is TRBV29-1; a weak D match, TRBD1 (7 bases). Germline V gene data show CDR1 as SQVTM and CDR2 as ANQGSEA. The CDR3 covers 15 residues. The CDR3 loop reads CPVEAQGGRPDTQYF. In DNA, the CDR3 is TGCCCCGTTGAAGCGCAGGGGGGACGGCCAGATACGCAGTATTTT.

With regard to this clonotype: At one of its ends the junction is not consistent with the germline gene, which may arise from a read error. The gene calls are TRBV11-2 and TRBJ2-1; D gene uncertain. CDR1 and CDR2 from the germline V gene are SGHAT and FQNNGV. The CDR3 has 15 residues. The CDR3 DNA follows: TGTGCCTGCAGCTTAACTGGGTCTCCTTTCGATGAGCAGCTCTTC. Its translation is CACSLTGSPFDEQLF.

Points on this clonotype: The CDR3 does not end in the conserved phenylalanine or tryptophan, so this is likely a read error. The V and J genes are TRBV5-4 and TRBJ2-5; the D gene is possibly TRBD1 (6 bases). V lost 3 bases and J lost 5, with 11 bases in between. Per the germline V gene, CDR1 is SGHNT and CDR2 is YYREEE (reference sequence). CDR3 length: 13 amino acids. The CDR3 DNA follows: TGTGCCAGCAGCTGGAACGGACAGGAGACCCAGTACCTC. Translating it yields CASSWNGQETQYL.

This rearrangement joins TRBV12-3 or TRBV12-4 to TRBJ2-5; D unresolved. The V end lost 5 bases, the J end lost 2 bases, and 15 bases lay between the germline ends. This CDR3 is 15 amino acids long. CDR3 amino acids: CASSLSGMPQETQYF. The CDR3 nucleotides read TGTGCCAGCAGTCTTAGTGGTATGCCACAAGAGACCCAGTACTTC.

V is TRBV6-1 and J is TRBJ2-1, with a possible D match to TRBD2 (5 bases). This CDR3 is built from 14 residues. Germline lookup yields CDR1 MNHNS and CDR2 SASEGT. V was trimmed by 5 bases and J by 7 bases, leaving 15 bases between them. CDR3 amino acids: CASSYSGGTNEQFF. DNA of the CDR3: TGTGCCAGCAGTTACTCCGGAGGAACAAATGAGCAGTTCTTC.

A word on this clonotype: The germline gene is not matched at one end of the junction; a read error may be the cause. The rearrangement uses TRBV6-6 and TRBJ1-5; no clear D gene. CDR3 length: 14 residues. The V gene's germline CDR1 is MNHNY and CDR2 SVGAGI (reference sequence). The CDR3 DNA reads as TGTGCCAGCAGTGAAAATGGCATCAAACAGCCCAAGCATTTT. Its translation is CASSENGIKQPKHF.

This clonotype appeared once. Compared with germline, one end of the junction differs, possibly owing to a read error. The chain has TRBV7-2 and TRBJ2-7; D is perhaps TRBD2 (7 bases). The CDR3 is 15 residues long. Germline assignment: CDR1 SGHTA and CDR2 FQGNSA. This CDR3 is CASRRERDNFYERYF. The DNA for the CDR3 is TGTGCCAGCAGGCGGGAGCGGGACAACTTCTACGAGCGGTACTTC.

This chain uses TRBV12-3 or TRBV12-4 with TRBJ2-3; the D is unclear. This CDR3 has 10 residues. V dropped 3 bases and J dropped 7 bases, with 2 bases sitting between them. CDR3 nucleotides: TGTGCCAGCAGTTTGAATACGCAGTATTTT. Encoded protein: CASSLNTQYF.

This clonotype occurred a few times. CDR3 loop: CASSLSTGAYGYTF. CDR3 nucleotide sequence: TGTGCCAGCAGTCTTTCGACAGGAGCCTATGGCTACACCTTC. The chain is built from TRBV7-9 and TRBJ1-2, with D tentatively TRBD1 (6 bases). The CDR3 is made up of 14 amino acids. V lost 6 bases and J 4 bases, leaving 15 bases between the germline ends. Germline V lookup: CDR1 SEHNR, CDR2 FQNEAQ (reference sequence). The variable domain in full, completed from reference TRBV7-9 and TRBJ1-2, reads DTGVSQNPRHKITKRGQNVTFRCDPISEHNRLYWYRQTLGQGPEFLTYFQNEAQLEKSRLLSDRFSAERPKGSFSTLEIQRTEQGDSAMYLCASSLSTGAYGYTFGSGTRLTVV.

V gene TRBV6-2 or TRBV6-3 combines with J gene TRBJ2-2; possibly TRBD2 for D (5 bases). Trimming left V 0 bases short and J 5 bases short, with 10 bases between. The CDR3 is 15 amino acids. Per germline, CDR1 MNHEY and CDR2 SVGEGT. CDR3 coding DNA: TGTGCCAGCAGTTACTCAATCGGCGGGACCGGGGAGCTGTTTTTT. It translates to CASSYSIGGTGELFF.

A note on this clonotype: An end of the junction does not agree with germline; a read error may underlie this. The CDR3 sequence is CASSLGTAGGQYF. As DNA, the CDR3 is TGTGCCAGCAGTTTGGGGACGGCGGGAGGGCAGTATTTC. The rearrangement links TRBV28 to TRBJ2-7, with 9 nucleotides matching TRBD2. Germline CDR1 is MDHEN and CDR2 is SYDVKM. The CDR3 has 13 amino acids.

In this sample, this clonotype turned up once. Since a much larger clone is just one base distant, this may be a read error. This chain joins TRBV11-2 and TRBJ2-3; TRBD2 agrees at 9 bases. After removal of 0 bases from V and 6 bases from J, the junction contained 10 bases not matched to a gene. CDR1 SGHAT and CDR2 FQNNGV come from the germline V gene. The CDR3 is made up of 17 amino acids. Here the CDR3 reads CASSLEQIAGDWDTQYF. CDR3 DNA sequence: TGTGCCAGCAGCTTAGAGCAAATAGCGGGAGACTGGGATACGCAGTATTTT.

V gene TRBV29-1 combines with J gene TRBJ2-1, with 9 positions matching TRBD2. J lost 7 bases, V lost 8 bases, and 21 bases had no gene match. Germline V gene lookup returns CDR1 SQVTM and CDR2 ANQGSEA. The CDR3 spans 17 residues. CDR3 DNA sequence: TGCAGCCCTGGGGCAGAGCTAGCGGGGACAGCTATTAATGAGCAGTTCTTC. This gives the protein CSPGAELAGTAINEQFF.

With regard to this clonotype: A much larger clonotype is one base distant, so this may be a read error. The chain is built from TRBV7-3 and TRBJ2-7, with D perhaps matching TRBD2 (6 bases). CDR3 length: 13 residues. Germline loops: CDR1 SGHTA, CDR2 FQGTGA. The CDR3 DNA reads TGTGCCGGCAGCTTAGCGGTTTGGACCGAGCAGTACTTC. Protein: CAGSLAVWTEQYF.

On this clonotype itself: The missing conserved phenylalanine or tryptophan at the end of this CDR3 makes a read error likely. Because the CDR3's place on the DNA is in doubt, the DNA is left out and the CDR3 is given as listed by TCRdb. The CDR3 loop reads CASSLAAVTLNTAFL. The chain links TRBV5-1 to TRBJ2-1; the D call in the table, TRBD1, was not verified against the DNA. Termini included, the CDR3 measures 15 amino acids. Germline V CDR1 and CDR2: SGHRS, YFSETQ.

The chain links TRBV12-3 or TRBV12-4 to TRBJ1-2, with D possibly being TRBD1 (6 bases). The ends were cut back, 9 bases at V and 5 bases at J, with 16 bases in the middle. The length of the CDR3 is 13 residues. The CDR3 region has the DNA TGTGCCAGGGGGGACACCCTAGGGTATGGCTACACCTTC. This codes for CARGDTLGYGYTF.

Of note for this clonotype: It may be a read error: a sequence one base away is much more abundant. The V call is TRBV11-2, the J call TRBJ2-3; a weak D match, TRBD1 (6 bases). Germline CDR1 and CDR2: SGHAT and FQNNGV. This CDR3 is 15 amino acids long. V gave up 0 bases and J gave up 10 bases, with 17 bases separating them. The CDR3 bases are TGTGCCAGCAGCTTAGAGGTTGGGGGCCAGGGTGCGCAGTATTTT. Residues: CASSLEVGGQGAQYF. Full variable domain (remainder filled in from reference TRBV11-2 and TRBJ2-3): EAGVAQSPRYKIIEKRQSVAFWCNPISGHATLYWYQQILGQGPKLLIQFQNNGVVDDSQLPKDRFSAERLKGVDSTLKIQPAKLEDSAVYLCASSLEVGGQGAQYFGPGTRLTVL.

This clonotype turned up a few times. The CDR3 nucleotides are TGTGCCAGCAGTCCGACAGGGAGAGAGACCCAGTACTTC. Amino acid sequence: CASSPTGRETQYF. The chain carries TRBV6-5 and TRBJ2-5; 7 bases agree with TRBD1. The CDR3 is 13 residues long. The germline V gene has CDR1 MNHEY and CDR2 SVGAGI. The J segment lost 4 bases and the V segment lost 5 bases, leaving 4 bases of the junction unmatched.

This clonotype was recorded at least ten times. This chain joins TRBV11-2 and TRBJ2-2; no clear D. Per germline, CDR1 SGHAT and CDR2 FQNNGV. The CDR3 loop spans 13 amino acids. The V end was cut by 3 bases, the J end by 6 bases, with 8 bases between. CDR3 DNA sequence: TGTGCCAGCAGCTTCACCTTAGCCGGGGAGCTGTTTTTT. This gives the protein CASSFTLAGELFF.

The V and J genes are TRBV28 and TRBJ2-7; a possible D gene is TRBD1 (5 bases). Germline CDR1 is MDHEN and CDR2 is SYDVKM. Trimming removed 4 bases from V and 5 bases from J, with 9 bases in between. CDR3 length: 12 amino acids. The CDR3 spells CASSYHRNEQYF. For the CDR3, the DNA is TGTGCCAGCAGTTACCACAGGAACGAGCAGTACTTC.

The rearrangement joins TRBV10-1 to TRBJ1-1; TRBD1 matches 7 bases. The V gene's germline CDR1 is WNHNN and CDR2 SYGVQD (reference sequence). The length of the CDR3 is 15 residues. The J segment lost 1 base and the V segment lost 6 bases, leaving 8 bases of the junction unmatched. Here the CDR3 reads CASSPNRGGNTEAFF. The DNA for the CDR3 is TGCGCCAGCAGCCCAAACAGGGGAGGGAACACTGAAGCTTTCTTT.